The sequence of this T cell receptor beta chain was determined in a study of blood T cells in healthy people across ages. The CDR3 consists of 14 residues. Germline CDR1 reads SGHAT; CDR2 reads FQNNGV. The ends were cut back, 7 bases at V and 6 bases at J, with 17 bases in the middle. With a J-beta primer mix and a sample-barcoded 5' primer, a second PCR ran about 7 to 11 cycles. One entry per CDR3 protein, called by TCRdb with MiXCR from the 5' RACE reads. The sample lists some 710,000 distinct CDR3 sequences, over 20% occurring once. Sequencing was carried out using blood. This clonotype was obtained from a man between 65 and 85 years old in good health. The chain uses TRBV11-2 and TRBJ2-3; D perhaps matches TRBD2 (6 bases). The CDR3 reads CASTGLSILDTQYF. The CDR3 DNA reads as TGTGCCAGCACGGGACTCTCCATATTGGATACGCAGTATTTT.